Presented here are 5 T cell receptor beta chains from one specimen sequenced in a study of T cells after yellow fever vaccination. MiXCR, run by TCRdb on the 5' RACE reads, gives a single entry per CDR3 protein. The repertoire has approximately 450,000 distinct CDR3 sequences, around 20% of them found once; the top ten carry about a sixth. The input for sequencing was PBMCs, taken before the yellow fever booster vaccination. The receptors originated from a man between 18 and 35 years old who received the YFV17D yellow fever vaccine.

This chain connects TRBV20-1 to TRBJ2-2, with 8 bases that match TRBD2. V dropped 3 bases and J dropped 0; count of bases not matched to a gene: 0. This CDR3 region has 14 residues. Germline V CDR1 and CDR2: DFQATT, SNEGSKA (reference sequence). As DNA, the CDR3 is TGCAGTGCTAGTAGCGGGGCGAACACCGGGGAGCTGTTTTTT. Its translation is CSASSGANTGELFF.

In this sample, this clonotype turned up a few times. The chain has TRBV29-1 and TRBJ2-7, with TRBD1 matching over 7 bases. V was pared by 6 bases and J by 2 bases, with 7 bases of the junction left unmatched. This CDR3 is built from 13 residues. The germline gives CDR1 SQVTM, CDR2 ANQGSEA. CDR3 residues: CSVAGQAAYEQYF. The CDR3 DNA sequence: TGCAGCGTAGCAGGACAGGCCGCCTACGAGCAGTACTTC.

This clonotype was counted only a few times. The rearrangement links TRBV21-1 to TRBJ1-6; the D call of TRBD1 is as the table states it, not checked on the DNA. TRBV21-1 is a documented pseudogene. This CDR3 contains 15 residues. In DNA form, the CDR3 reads TGTGCCAGCAGCACTAGGGACAGGGTCAATTCACCCCTCCACTTT. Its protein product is CASSTRDRVNSPLHF.

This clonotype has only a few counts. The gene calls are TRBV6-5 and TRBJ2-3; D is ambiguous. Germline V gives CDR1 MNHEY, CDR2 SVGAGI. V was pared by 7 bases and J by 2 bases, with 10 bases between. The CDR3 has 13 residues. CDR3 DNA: TGTGCCAGCACCACCTCGCCCACAGATACGCAGTATTTT. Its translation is CASTTSPTDTQYF.

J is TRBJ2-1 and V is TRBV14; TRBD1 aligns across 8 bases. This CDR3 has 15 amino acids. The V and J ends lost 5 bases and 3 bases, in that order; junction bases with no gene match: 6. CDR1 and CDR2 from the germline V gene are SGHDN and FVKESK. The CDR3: CASSSRDRFYNEQFF. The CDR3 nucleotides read TGTGCCAGCAGCAGCCGGGACAGGTTCTACAATGAGCAGTTCTTC.